This T cell receptor (beta chain) derives from a study of blood T cell repertoires in COVID-19. Study in general: The United States, Italy and Spain provided the acute and convalescent COVID-19 samples.

The CDR3 sequence is 17 residues long. V was clipped by 3 bases and J by 2 bases, with 17 bases between them. The germline V gene has CDR1 MDHEN and CDR2 SYDVKM. Original analysis: Quantification of nucleated cells was approximated via reference gene primer amplification. TCRdb keeps only in-frame clones here, not all; method: immunoSEQ multiplex PCR. V, J and clone size derive from that table, while D and trimming were established from the DNA sequence. The data show roughly 260,000 clones, with about four fifths seen just once and around 3.2% held by the top ten. Material: peripheral blood. This chain uses TRBV28 with TRBJ1-5; D not certain. This TCR was recovered from a woman between 18 and 29 years old with acute or convalescent COVID-19. CDR3 sequence (DNA): TGTGCCAGCAGTTTTCATTCCCCGGGAGGTGGCAATCAGCCCCAGCATTTT. It specifies CASSFHSPGGGNQPQHF. The entire variable domain, with the rest obtained from reference TRBV28 and TRBJ1-5, is as follows: DVKVTQSSRYLVKRTGEKVFLECVQDMDHENMFWYRQDPGLGLRLIYFSYDVKMKEKGDIPEGYSVSREKKERFSLILESASTNQTSMYLCASSFHSPGGGNQPQHFGDGTRLSIL.